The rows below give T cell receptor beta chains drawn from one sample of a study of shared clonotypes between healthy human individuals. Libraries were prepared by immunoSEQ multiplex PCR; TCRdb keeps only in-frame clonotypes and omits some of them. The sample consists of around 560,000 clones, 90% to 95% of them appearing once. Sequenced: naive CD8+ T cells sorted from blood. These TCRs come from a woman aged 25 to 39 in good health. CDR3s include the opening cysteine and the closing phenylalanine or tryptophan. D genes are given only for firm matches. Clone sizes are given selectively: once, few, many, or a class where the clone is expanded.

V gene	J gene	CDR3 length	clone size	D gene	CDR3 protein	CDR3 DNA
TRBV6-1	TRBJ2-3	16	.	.	CASSEASGSSTDTQYF	TGTGCCAGCAGTGAGGCGTCGGGAAGTAGCACAGATACGCAGTATTTT
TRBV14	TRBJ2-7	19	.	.	CASSQDELRGVQSPYEQYF	TGTGCCAGCAGCCAAGATGAATTAAGGGGAGTCCAAAGCCCCTACGAGCAGTACTTC
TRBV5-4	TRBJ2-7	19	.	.	CASSLALTGPAGFINEQYF	TGTGCCAGCAGCTTGGCATTAACCGGTCCAGCAGGATTTATCAACGAGCAGTACTTC
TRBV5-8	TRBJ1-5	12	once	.	CASSLLNQPQHF	TGTGCCAGCAGCTTGCTTAATCAGCCCCAGCATTTT
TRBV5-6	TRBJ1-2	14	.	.	CASSWASFNYGYTF	TGTGCCAGCAGCTGGGCCTCCTTTAACTATGGCTACACCTTC
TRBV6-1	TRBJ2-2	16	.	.	CASSEGPTSNTGELFF	TGTGCCAGCAGTGAAGGGCCTACTTCGAACACCGGGGAGCTGTTTTTT
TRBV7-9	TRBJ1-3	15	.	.	CASSHSVSSGNTIYF	TGTGCCAGCAGCCATTCAGTGAGCTCTGGAAACACCATATATTTT
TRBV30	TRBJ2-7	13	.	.	CAWTRDVSYEQYF	TGTGCCTGGACCAGGGACGTGAGTTACGAGCAGTACTTC
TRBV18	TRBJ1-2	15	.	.	CASSPDRNEENGYTF	TGTGCCAGCTCACCAGACAGGAACGAGGAAAATGGCTACACCTTC
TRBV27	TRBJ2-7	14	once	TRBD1	CASGTGGSSYEQYF	TGTGCCAGTGGGACAGGGGGTAGCTCCTACGAGCAGTACTTC
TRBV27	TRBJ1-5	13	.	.	CASSPGHPMAQHF	TGTGCCAGCAGTCCGGGACACCCCATGGCCCAGCATTTT
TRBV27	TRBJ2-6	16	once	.	CASSLSGGLGANVLTF	TGTGCCAGCAGTTTATCGGGTGGCCTTGGGGCCAACGTCCTGACTTTC
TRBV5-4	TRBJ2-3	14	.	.	CASSPGGISDTQYF	TGTGCCAGCAGCCCCGGCGGGATCTCGGATACGCAGTATTTT
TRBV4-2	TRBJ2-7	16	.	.	CASSQELALTTYEQYF	TGTGCCAGCAGCCAAGAGCTAGCCTTAACGACCTACGAGCAGTACTTC
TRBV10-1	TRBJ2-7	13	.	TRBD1	CASSGTGSYEQYF	TGCGCCAGCAGCGGGACAGGGTCCTACGAGCAGTACTTC
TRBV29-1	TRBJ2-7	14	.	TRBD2	CSVEISGSRYEQYF	TGCAGCGTTGAGATTAGCGGGAGTAGGTACGAGCAGTACTTC
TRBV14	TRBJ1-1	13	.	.	CASSQDPQPEAFF	TGTGCCAGCAGCCAAGATCCCCAGCCAGAAGCTTTCTTT
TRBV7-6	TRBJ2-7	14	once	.	CASSLGQSGREQYF	TGTGCCAGCAGCTTAGGGCAGTCTGGGAGAGAGCAGTACTTC
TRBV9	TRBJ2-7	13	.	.	CASSVLSGYEQYF	TGTGCCAGCAGCGTATTGTCAGGATACGAGCAGTACTTC
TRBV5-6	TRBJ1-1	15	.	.	CASSPPQARNTEAFF	TGTGCCAGCAGTCCCCCCCAGGCAAGGAACACTGAAGCTTTCTTT
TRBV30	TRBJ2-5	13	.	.	CAWRWGHRETQYF	TGTGCCTGGAGGTGGGGGCATCGAGAGACCCAGTACTTC
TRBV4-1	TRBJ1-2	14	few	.	CASSQDPEGYGYTF	TGCGCCAGCAGCCAAGATCCGGAGGGGTATGGCTACACCTTC
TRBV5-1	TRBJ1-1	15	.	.	CASSSFQVGNTEAFF	TGCGCCAGCAGCAGTTTCCAGGTAGGGAACACTGAAGCTTTCTTT
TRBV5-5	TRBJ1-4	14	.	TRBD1	CASSPGTGYEKLFF	TGTGCCAGCAGCCCCGGGACAGGGTATGAAAAACTGTTTTTT
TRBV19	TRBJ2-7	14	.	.	CASSITGEAYEQYF	TGTGCCAGTAGTATAACGGGAGAGGCCTACGAGCAGTACTTC
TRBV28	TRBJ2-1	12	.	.	CASSFSYNEQFF	TGTGCCAGCAGTTTCTCTTACAATGAGCAGTTCTTC
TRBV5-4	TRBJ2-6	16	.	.	CASSPSPGIGANVLTF	TGTGCCAGCAGCCCCAGTCCGGGGATAGGGGCCAACGTCCTGACTTTC
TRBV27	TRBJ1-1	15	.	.	CASRAGWGTNTEAFF	TGTGCCAGCAGGGCCGGGTGGGGCACGAACACTGAAGCTTTCTTT
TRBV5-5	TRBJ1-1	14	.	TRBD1	CASSLDGTGVWAFF	TGTGCCAGCAGCTTGGACGGGACAGGGGTATGGGCTTTCTTT
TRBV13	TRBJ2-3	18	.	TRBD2	CASSFARLAGGSSDTQYF	TGTGCCAGCAGCTTCGCCCGGTTAGCGGGAGGATCAAGCGATACGCAGTATTTT
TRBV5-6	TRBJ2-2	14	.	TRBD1	CASSGDRETGELFF	TGTGCCAGCAGCGGGGACAGGGAGACCGGGGAGCTGTTTTTT
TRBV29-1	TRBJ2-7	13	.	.	CSVELPSSYEQYF	TGCAGCGTTGAATTGCCAAGCTCCTACGAGCAGTACTTC
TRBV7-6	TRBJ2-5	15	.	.	CASSQGRTSRETQYF	TGTGCCAGCAGCCAGGGCCGGACCTCGCGGGAGACCCAGTACTTC
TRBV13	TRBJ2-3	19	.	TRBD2	CASSLRTSGSSVGTDTQYF	TGTGCCAGCAGCCTGAGGACTAGCGGGAGTTCAGTGGGCACAGATACGCAGTATTTT
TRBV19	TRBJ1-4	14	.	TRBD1	CASISGTGSEKLFF	TGTGCCAGTATCTCCGGGACAGGGAGTGAAAAACTGTTTTTT
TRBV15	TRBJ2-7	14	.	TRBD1	CATSRDRVTGEQYF	TGTGCCACCAGCAGGGACAGGGTGACTGGCGAGCAGTACTTC
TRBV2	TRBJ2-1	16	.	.	CATPCSEISSYNEQFF	TGTGCCACCCCATGTAGCGAGATAAGCTCCTACAATGAGCAGTTCTTC
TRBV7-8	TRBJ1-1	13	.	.	CASSPLSVTEAFF	TGTGCCAGCAGCCCCCTGAGTGTCACTGAAGCTTTCTTT
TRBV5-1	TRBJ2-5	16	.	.	CASSLAQAGDQETQYF	TGCGCCAGCAGCTTGGCCCAGGCAGGAGACCAAGAGACCCAGTACTTC